This T cell receptor beta chain emerged from a study of blood T cell repertoires in COVID-19. V was trimmed by 0 bases and J by 0 bases, leaving 14 bases between them. Germline V CDR1 and CDR2: GTSNPN, SVGIG (reference sequence). This CDR3 contains 16 residues. Measured with immunoSEQ multiplex PCR; TCRdb has only the in-frame clones, and not every one. Among about 280,000 clones, roughly 90% were seen once, and the ten largest hold less than 3.5%. Exposed volunteers were people who met a COVID-19 case within 2 weeks before study entry. The chain joins TRBV30 to TRBJ1-2; tentatively, D is TRBD1 (6 bases). The receptor's source is a man between 35 and 55 years old who had been exposed to COVID-19. Sequenced: PBMCs or T cells enriched from blood (not recorded which). The CDR3, as DNA: TGTGCCTGGAGTGTACGTGGGAGGGGGGCTAACTATGGCTACACCTTC. This sequence encodes CAWSVRGRGANYGYTF.